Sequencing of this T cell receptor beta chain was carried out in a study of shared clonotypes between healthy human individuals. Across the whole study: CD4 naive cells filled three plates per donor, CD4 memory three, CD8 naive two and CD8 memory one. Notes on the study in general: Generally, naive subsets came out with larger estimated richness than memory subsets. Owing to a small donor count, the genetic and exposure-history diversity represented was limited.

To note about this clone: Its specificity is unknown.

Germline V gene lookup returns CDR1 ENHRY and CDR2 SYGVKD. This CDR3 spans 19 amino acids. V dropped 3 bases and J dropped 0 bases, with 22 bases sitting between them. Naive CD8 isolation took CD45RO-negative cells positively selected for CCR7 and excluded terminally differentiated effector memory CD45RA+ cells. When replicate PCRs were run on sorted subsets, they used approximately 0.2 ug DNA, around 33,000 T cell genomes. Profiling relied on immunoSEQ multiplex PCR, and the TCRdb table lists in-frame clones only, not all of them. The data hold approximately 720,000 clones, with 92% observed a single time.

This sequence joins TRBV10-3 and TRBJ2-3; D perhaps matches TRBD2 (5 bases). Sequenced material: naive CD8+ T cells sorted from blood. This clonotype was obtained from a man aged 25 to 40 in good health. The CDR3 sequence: CAISDAGWNGDTSTDTQYF. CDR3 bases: TGTGCCATCAGTGATGCAGGATGGAACGGGGATACTAGCACAGATACGCAGTATTTT.